A few counts support the clone carrying this T cell receptor (beta chain). The source of the sample is a study of blood T cell repertoires in COVID-19. Study-wide context: The United States, Italy and Spain were the sources of the acute and convalescent COVID-19 samples. PBMCs, B-cell-depleted T cells, or T cells were the source of the cDNA or gDNA that made up the material.

V shed 0 bases and J shed 4 bases, with 16 bases lying between them. Germline CDR1 SEHNR, CDR2 FQNEAQ (reference sequence). The CDR3 totals 17 residues. Authors' analysis steps: Amplified reference gene primers provided the basis for estimating nucleated cell counts. Sequenced by immunoSEQ multiplex PCR; TCRdb stores in-frame clones only, minus some. Clone size and the V and J calls come from that table; the DNA yielded D and trimming. The sample gives approximately 140,000 clones, 88% of which show up once; about 2% is in the top ten. The sample comprised peripheral blood. V and J are TRBV7-9 and TRBJ1-5, with a tentative D call TRBD1 (6 bases). This sequence originates from a human donor in a cohort sampled during active COVID-19. The CDR3 loop reads CASSLATGGTGNQPQHF. In nucleotides, the CDR3 is TGTGCCAGCAGCTTAGCGACTGGTGGTACAGGGAATCAGCCCCAGCATTTT.